Here is one T cell receptor (beta chain) with its context. Its antigen is as yet unknown. The data derive from a study of shared clonotypes between healthy human individuals. Notes on the study in general: Across subsets, estimated richness was generally greater for naive than for memory populations.

All donors were Caucasian adults living in Nashville, Tennessee. Germline V gives CDR1 SGHTA, CDR2 FQGNSA. The CDR3 totals 15 residues. Trimming took off 5 bases at V and 2 bases at J, with 12 bases between the two ends. An even split of each subset's genomic DNA across several immunoSEQ plates was performed. Each PCR replicate from the sorted subsets contained 150 to 200 ng DNA, which is about 30,000 T cell genomes. Profiling relied on immunoSEQ multiplex PCR, and the TCRdb table lists in-frame clones only, not all of them. The sample lists roughly 2.6 million clones, around 90% occurring once. The clonotype was recovered from a man younger than 35 in good health. The sequenced sample was naive CD4+ T cells sorted from blood. Subset described: CD45RA+ positively selected. The chain has TRBV7-2 and TRBJ1-4; TRBD1 might be the D (6 bases). The CDR3 loop reads CASSTKQGTNEKLFF. Here the CDR3 DNA reads TGTGCCAGCAGCACCAAACAGGGTACTAATGAAAAACTGTTTTTT. Together with reference TRBV7-2 and TRBJ1-4, the CDR3 gives the full variable domain: GAGVSQSPSNKVTEKGKDVELRCDPISGHTALYWYRQSLGQGLEFLIYFQGNSAPDKSGLPSDRFSAERTGGSVSTLTIQRTQQEDSAVYLCASSTKQGTNEKLFFGSGTQLSVL.